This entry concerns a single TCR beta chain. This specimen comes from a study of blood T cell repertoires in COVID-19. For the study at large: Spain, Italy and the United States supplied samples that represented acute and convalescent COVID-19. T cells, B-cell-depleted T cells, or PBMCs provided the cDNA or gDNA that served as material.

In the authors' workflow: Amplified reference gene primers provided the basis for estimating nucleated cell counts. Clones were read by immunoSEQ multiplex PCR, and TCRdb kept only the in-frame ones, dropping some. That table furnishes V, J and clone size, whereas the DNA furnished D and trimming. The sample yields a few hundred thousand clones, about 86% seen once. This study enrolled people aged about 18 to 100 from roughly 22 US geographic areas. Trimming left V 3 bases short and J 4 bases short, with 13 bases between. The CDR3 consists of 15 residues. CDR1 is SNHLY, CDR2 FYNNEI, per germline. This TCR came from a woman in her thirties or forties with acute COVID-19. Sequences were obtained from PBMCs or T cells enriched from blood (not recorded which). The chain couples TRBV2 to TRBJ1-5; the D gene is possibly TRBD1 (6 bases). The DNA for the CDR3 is TGTGCCAGCAGTGATCGGGGGGCGCGAAATCAGCCCCAGCATTTT. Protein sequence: CASSDRGARNQPQHF.